The present T cell receptor beta chain was sequenced within a study of glioma-infiltrating T cells after dendritic cell vaccination. Overall study results and limits: The cohort had few patients with full blood and tumor sets.

About this clone itself: Its antigen is not identified.

Input was about 2 ug genomic DNA, or all available if less. TCRdb's copy holds only in-frame clones and misses some; the assay was immunoSEQ multiplex PCR. The table includes about 95,000 clones, about 84% detected once. This CDR3 has 13 amino acids. V was shortened by 7 bases and J by 3 bases, with 12 bases between the two germline ends. Germline-derived CDR1 and CDR2 are SGHTA and FQGNSA. Only patients with spare fresh-frozen tumor and over two years of follow-up were included. Before vaccination, two weeks after the third vaccination, and at progression, PBMC were collected. This clonotype was obtained from a human donor with glioblastoma. This specimen consisted of blood, obtained before dendritic cell vaccination. V is TRBV7-2 and J is TRBJ1-1; D is ambiguous. The CDR3 protein is CASNRWRDTEAFF. The CDR3 region has the DNA TGTGCCAGCAACCGTTGGAGGGACACTGAAGCTTTCTTT.